These 8 T cell receptor beta chains were all obtained from the same sample, sequenced in a study of human T cells and chemical hapten exposure. A single record per CDR3 protein comes from TCRdb applying MiXCR to the 5' RACE reads. In the table there are 100,000 to 120,000 distinct CDR3 sequences, around 20% of which are singletons. Someone pulled total RNA out of unfractionated whole blood. These TCRs come from a human donor in good health.

A few counts support this clonotype. For the CDR3, the DNA is TGTGCCAGCAGCTCGGACAGAGATACGCAGTATTTT. Translation gives CASSSDRDTQYF. The V call is TRBV7-2, the J call TRBJ2-3, with D possibly matching TRBD1 (6 bases). V was cut by 4 bases and J by 5 bases, with 7 bases left in between. Germline values: CDR1 SGHTA, CDR2 FQGNSA. The CDR3 contains 12 residues.

The gene calls are TRBV20-1 and TRBJ2-7; 11 bases map to TRBD2. The J segment lost 5 bases and the V segment lost 5 bases, leaving 2 bases of the junction unmatched. The CDR3 has 12 residues. Germline V gives CDR1 DFQATT, CDR2 SNEGSKA (reference sequence). CDR3 amino acids: CSAVGLADEQYF. CDR3 sequence (DNA): TGCAGTGCTGTGGGACTAGCGGACGAGCAGTACTTC.

This clonotype was seen a handful of times. The chain is built from TRBV7-2 and TRBJ2-1, with 11 bases lining up with TRBD2. Germline V lookup: CDR1 SGHTA, CDR2 FQGNSA. The CDR3 consists of 12 residues. V shed 5 bases and J 15 bases; nucleotides not matched to a gene: 6. CDR3 sequence: CASSETSGRRFF. For the CDR3, the DNA is TGTGCCAGCAGCGAAACTAGCGGGAGACGGTTCTTC.

This clonotype was detected only a few times. The chain recombines TRBV4-1 with TRBJ1-1, with 9 bases that match TRBD1. This CDR3 has 18 residues. V lost 4 bases and J lost 5; bases outside the gene matches: 17. The germline V gene has CDR1 MGHRA and CDR2 YSYEKL. CDR3 nucleotide sequence: TGCGCCAGCAGCCGACTGCCCCCCGGGACAGGGAGGGGGACTGAAGCTTTCTTT. Translation gives CASSRLPPGTGRGTEAFF.

The chain carries TRBV12-3 or TRBV12-4 and TRBJ1-2; D is uncertain. Trimming cost V 6 bases and J 1 base, with 12 bases left between them. This CDR3 spans 14 amino acids. CDR3 loop: CASRPWTVNYGYTF. The CDR3 DNA is TGTGCCAGCAGACCTTGGACGGTTAACTATGGCTACACCTTC.

This clonotype was detected only a few times. The rearrangement links TRBV7-9 to TRBJ2-3, with D tentatively TRBD2 (6 bases). V was pared by 6 bases and J by 2 bases, with 15 bases between. The CDR3 length is 15 residues. CDR1 is SEHNR and CDR2 is FQNEAQ in the germline V gene (reference sequence). The CDR3 DNA follows: TGTGCCAGCAGTCTCTCCGCGGGACTCACAGATACGCAGTATTTT. It yields the protein CASSLSAGLTDTQYF.

A few counts support this clonotype. This chain links TRBV7-8 with TRBJ1-1; D is unclear. The CDR3 totals 15 residues. Trimming cost V 0 bases and J 3 bases, with 11 bases left between them. CDR1 is SGHVS and CDR2 is FQNEAQ in the germline V gene. The DNA for the CDR3 is TGTGCCAGCAGCTTAGCGAGGACCCTGGACACTGAAGCTTTCTTT. It translates to CASSLARTLDTEAFF.

This clonotype has just a few counts. V and J are TRBV6-5 and TRBJ1-5, with D perhaps matching TRBD1 (5 bases). Per germline, CDR1 MNHEY and CDR2 SVGAGI. This CDR3 has 15 amino acids. Trimming removed 7 bases from V and 1 base from J, with 14 bases in between. CDR3 in DNA: TGTGCCAGCAAAACGCAGGGAAAGAGCAATCAGCCCCAGCATTTT. Its translation: CASKTQGKSNQPQHF.